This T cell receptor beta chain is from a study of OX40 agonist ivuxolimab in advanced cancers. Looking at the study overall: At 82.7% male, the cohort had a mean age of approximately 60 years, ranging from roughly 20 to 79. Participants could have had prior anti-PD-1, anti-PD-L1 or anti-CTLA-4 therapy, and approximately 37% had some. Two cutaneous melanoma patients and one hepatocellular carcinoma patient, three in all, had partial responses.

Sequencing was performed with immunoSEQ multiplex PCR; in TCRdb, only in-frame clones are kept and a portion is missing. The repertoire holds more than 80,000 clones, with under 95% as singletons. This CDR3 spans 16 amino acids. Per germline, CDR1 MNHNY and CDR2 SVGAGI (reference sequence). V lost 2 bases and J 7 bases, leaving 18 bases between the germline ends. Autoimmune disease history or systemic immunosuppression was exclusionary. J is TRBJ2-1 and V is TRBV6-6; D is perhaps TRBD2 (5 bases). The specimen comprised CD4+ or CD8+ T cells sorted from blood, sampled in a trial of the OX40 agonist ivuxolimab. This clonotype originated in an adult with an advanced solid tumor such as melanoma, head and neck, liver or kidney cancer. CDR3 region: CASSYAFGGSGNEQFF. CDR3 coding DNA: TGTGCCAGCAGTTACGCATTTGGCGGGTCGGGTAATGAGCAGTTCTTC.